What follows are 30 T cell receptor beta chains derived from one specimen sequenced in a study of beta chain features in type 1 diabetes. Investigators reverse transcribed all isolated RNA, so they sequenced expressed TCRB transcripts. Profiling relied on immunoSEQ multiplex PCR, and the TCRdb table lists in-frame clones only, not all of them. This table holds 970,000 or so clones, around a sixth found once. Sequencing input: naive CD4+ T cells from blood. The receptors come from a woman younger than 35 in good health.

In this sample, this clone turned up a few times. The gene calls are TRBV5-1 and TRBJ2-5, with D perhaps TRBD1 (6 bases). Germline V gives CDR1 SGHRS, CDR2 YFSETQ. This CDR3 contains 13 residues. The germline V and J ends were trimmed by 7 bases and 5 bases, with 15 bases remaining between them. This CDR3 reads CASSPWGPETQYF. CDR3 DNA: TGCGCCAGCTCCCCGTGGGGGCCCGAGACCCAGTACTTC.

The CDR3 loop reads CASSQGVGDRRDLKSYEQYF. CDR3 DNA sequence: TGCGCCAGCAGCCAAGGTGTGGGCGATAGACGAGACCTTAAATCCTACGAGCAGTACTTC. The genes are TRBV4-3 and TRBJ2-7; the D is unclear. V was clipped by 1 base and J by 1 base, with 26 bases between them. CDR1 is LGHNA, CDR2 YSLEER, per germline. This CDR3 contains 20 residues.

This chain connects TRBV7-2 to TRBJ2-2, with 7 positions matching TRBD2. The CDR3 is 17 amino acids. In germline, CDR1 is SGHTA, CDR2 FQGNSA. J was trimmed by 4 bases and V by 2 bases; bases with no gene match: 10. The CDR3 nucleotides are TGTGCCAGCAGCTTATGGGCGGGAGAAGGGAGCACCGGGGAGCTGTTTTTT. This translates into CASSLWAGEGSTGELFF.

The genes are TRBV7-9 and TRBJ2-3, with 9 bases matching TRBD2. Trimming at V came to 2 bases and at J to 1 base, leaving 1 base not matched to a gene. This CDR3 is built from 15 residues. Germline values: CDR1 SEHNR, CDR2 FQNEAQ (reference sequence). The CDR3 reads CASSLRLAGTDTQYF. The CDR3 DNA follows: TGTGCCAGCAGCTTAAGACTAGCGGGCACAGATACGCAGTATTTT.

The chain employs TRBV7-9 and TRBJ2-7, with D maybe TRBD1 (6 bases). The V gene lost 5 bases and the J gene lost 5 bases, with 16 bases spanning the gap. The CDR3 length is 14 residues. Germline V gene lookup returns CDR1 SEHNR and CDR2 FQNEAQ (reference sequence). This CDR3 reads CASSPFSGVNEQYF. The CDR3 coding sequence is TGTGCCAGCAGCCCATTTTCAGGGGTAAACGAGCAGTACTTC. Complete variable domain (other parts from reference TRBV7-9 and TRBJ2-7): DTGVSQNPRHKITKRGQNVTFRCDPISEHNRLYWYRQTLGQGPEFLTYFQNEAQLEKSRLLSDRFSAERPKGSFSTLEIQRTEQGDSAMYLCASSPFSGVNEQYFGPGTRLTVT.

The table lists this clone with a few counts. This chain connects TRBV2 to TRBJ2-1; 9 positions agree with TRBD2. Germline V gives CDR1 SNHLY, CDR2 FYNNEI. The CDR3 is made up of 15 amino acids. Trimming cost V 4 bases and J 4 bases; bases outside gene matches: 5. The DNA for the CDR3 is TGTGCCAGCAGTGGTCGACTAGCGGAGTACAATGAGCAGTTCTTC. This sequence encodes CASSGRLAEYNEQFF.

This clone was observed a few times. V and J are TRBV4-1 and TRBJ2-1; a weak D match, TRBD2 (5 bases). Germline-derived CDR1 and CDR2 are MGHRA and YSYEKL. The CDR3 covers 16 residues. The V end was cut by 0 bases, the J end by 7 bases, with 16 bases between. The CDR3: CASSQEALVGWNEQFF. The CDR3, as DNA: TGCGCCAGCAGCCAAGAGGCACTAGTAGGTTGGAATGAGCAGTTCTTC.

The chain joins TRBV23-1 to TRBJ1-1, with a possible D match to TRBD1 (5 bases). TRBV23-1 is an ORF; its function is uncertain. The V gene lost 6 bases and the J gene lost 0 bases, with 17 bases spanning the gap. The length of the CDR3 is 16 residues. In DNA, the CDR3 is TGCGCCAGCAGCCCCGGGGGAAGGGTTCTGAACACTGAAGCTTTCTTT. Its translation is CASSPGGRVLNTEAFF.

V is TRBV15 and J is TRBJ1-3; no reliable D call. V was cut by 0 bases and J by 1 base, with 16 bases left in between. The germline V gene has CDR1 LNHNV and CDR2 YYDKDF (reference sequence). The CDR3 totals 18 residues. The CDR3 sequence is CATSRDIVPGSSGNTIYF. The CDR3 bases are TGTGCCACCAGCAGAGATATAGTACCCGGATCTTCTGGAAACACCATATATTTT.

This clone was seen more than once but under ten times. The chain joins TRBV29-1 to TRBJ2-5; D is perhaps TRBD1 (6 bases). Germline V CDR1 and CDR2: SQVTM, ANQGSEA. The CDR3 runs to 13 residues. V was pared by 6 bases and J by 1 base, with 12 bases between. CDR3 DNA: TGCAGCGTCCGGACAGTCGTCCAAGAGACCCAGTACTTC. As protein: CSVRTVVQETQYF.

V is TRBV7-9 and J is TRBJ2-3, with D perhaps given as TRBD1 or TRBD2 (5 bases each). Trimming cost V 7 bases and J 2 bases, with 19 bases left between them. The germline gives CDR1 SEHNR, CDR2 FQNEAQ (reference sequence). The CDR3 is made up of 16 amino acids. CDR3 coding DNA: TGTGCCAGCACCCGCGGCCGGGACGAGATCACAGATACGCAGTATTTT. It specifies CASTRGRDEITDTQYF.

The V call is TRBV19, the J call TRBJ2-7; 7 nucleotides match TRBD2. The CDR3 spans 14 residues. CDR1 and CDR2 (germline): LNHDA, SQIVND (reference sequence). Trimming at V came to 2 bases and at J to 4 bases, leaving 5 bases not matched to a gene. CDR3 in DNA: TGTGCCAGTAGTATAATCGGGGGGAGATACGAGCAGTACTTC. This translates into CASSIIGGRYEQYF.

The chain has TRBV6-7 and TRBJ2-1; perhaps TRBD1 as D (5 bases). TRBV6-7 is identified as an open reading frame with a role that is uncertain. V was clipped by 6 bases and J by 4 bases, with 19 bases between them. The CDR3 loop spans 16 amino acids. CDR3 residues: CASRTRGERVYNEQFF. CDR3 nucleotides: TGTGCCAGCAGGACAAGGGGTGAGCGCGTATACAATGAGCAGTTCTTC.

The chain couples TRBV6-6 to TRBJ2-1; weak D call: TRBD1 (5 bases). CDR1 MNHNY and CDR2 SVGAGI come from the germline V gene (reference sequence). Trimming removed 4 bases from V and 14 bases from J, with 18 bases in between. There are 13 residues in the CDR3. The DNA of the CDR3 is TGTGCCAGCAGTTGGAATGGACAAATAGGGAAGTTCTTC. This encodes CASSWNGQIGKFF.

The J gene is TRBJ1-2, the V gene TRBV7-2, with 7 bases identical to TRBD1. Germline trimming cut 3 bases from V and 2 bases from J; bases unmatched to any gene: 6. Germline CDR1 and CDR2: SGHTA and FQGNSA. The CDR3 has 15 residues. The CDR3: CASSFQDRPNYGYTF. The CDR3 region has the DNA TGTGCCAGCAGCTTCCAGGACAGGCCCAACTATGGCTACACCTTC. Supplemented by reference TRBV7-2 and TRBJ1-2, the full variable domain reads GAGVSQSPSNKVTEKGKDVELRCDPISGHTALYWYRQSLGQGLEFLIYFQGNSAPDKSGLPSDRFSAERTGGSVSTLTIQRTQQEDSAVYLCASSFQDRPNYGYTFGSGTRLTVV.

Concerning this clone itself: The CDR3 does not close with the conserved phenylalanine or tryptophan, likely indicating a read error. The chain has TRBV28 and TRBJ1-2, with D unresolved. The CDR3 is 12 amino acids. V lost 5 bases to trimming and J lost 2 bases, with 6 bases between them. CDR1 and CDR2 from the germline V gene are MDHEN and SYDVKM. DNA of the CDR3: TGTGCCAGCAGTAGAGGGAACTATGGCTACACCCTC. Translated: CASSRGNYGYTL.

This clone occurred a few times. Other nucleotide sequences from this sample produce the same CDR3. This chain joins TRBV6-5 and TRBJ2-7; D uncertain. V was cut by 5 bases and J by 3 bases, with 8 bases left in between. Looked up from germline, CDR1 is MNHEY and CDR2 is SVGAGI. The length of the CDR3 is 12 residues. The CDR3 DNA sequence: TGTGCCAGCAGTCCCCCGGGCTACGAGCAGTACTTC. Its protein is CASSPPGYEQYF.

V is TRBV19 and J is TRBJ2-1, with 12 nucleotides matching TRBD1. With V trimmed by 5 bases and J by 13 bases, 21 bases remained unmatched. Germline loops: CDR1 LNHDA, CDR2 SQIVND (reference sequence). CDR3 length: 18 residues. The CDR3 here is CASSPTLTGTGGTGDQFF. For the CDR3, the DNA is TGTGCCAGTAGTCCTACCCTAACGGGGACAGGGGGCACCGGGGACCAGTTCTTC.

There are a few counts of this clone. The chain employs TRBV29-1 and TRBJ2-3; 10 bases fit TRBD2. The CDR3 extends over 15 amino acids. Trimming cost V 4 bases and J 3 bases; bases outside gene matches: 7. Germline V lookup: CDR1 SQVTM, CDR2 ANQGSEA. CDR3 sequence: CSVGLAGGPTDTQYF. The CDR3 DNA reads as TGCAGCGTTGGGTTAGCGGGGGGACCGACAGATACGCAGTATTTT.

A few counts support this clone. The chain employs TRBV7-2 and TRBJ2-7; D is unresolved. This CDR3 spans 12 amino acids. Between the trimmed V and J ends, which lost 2 bases and 7 bases, there was a span of 9 bases. Germline values: CDR1 SGHTA, CDR2 FQGNSA. CDR3 protein: CASSLPLYEQYF. The CDR3 coding sequence is TGTGCCAGCAGCTTACCGCTTTATGAGCAGTACTTC.

This clone occurred a few times. The J gene is TRBJ1-1, the V gene TRBV2, with 7 nucleotides matching TRBD1. Germline values: CDR1 SNHLY, CDR2 FYNNEI. With V trimmed by 6 bases and J by 3 bases, 7 bases remained unmatched. This CDR3 is built from 14 residues. As DNA, the CDR3 is TGTGCCAGCAGCGCCCAGGGGGTTGACACTGAAGCTTTCTTT. The encoded protein is CASSAQGVDTEAFF.

This clone was recorded a few times. The chain employs TRBV6-6 and TRBJ1-1; possibly TRBD1 for D (6 bases). Germline V lookup: CDR1 MNHNY, CDR2 SVGAGI (reference sequence). The ends were cut back, 6 bases at V and 4 bases at J, with 15 bases in the middle. There are 14 residues in the CDR3. The CDR3 spells CASRVGGRTTEAFF. The CDR3 DNA sequence: TGTGCCAGCAGGGTGGGGGGCCGGACCACTGAAGCTTTCTTT.

There are a few counts of this clone. V is TRBV5-6 and J is TRBJ2-7, with TRBD1 matching 12 bases. Germline CDR1 and CDR2: SGHDT and YYEEEE. The CDR3 is made up of 17 amino acids. With 3 bases clipped from V and 3 bases from J, the junction kept 10 bases outside the gene matches. This CDR3 reads CASSWRPGQGALYEQYF. DNA for the CDR3: TGTGCCAGCAGCTGGCGACCGGGACAGGGGGCACTCTACGAGCAGTACTTC.

This clone was found a few times. This sequence joins TRBV7-6 and TRBJ2-2; 10 bases match TRBD2. This CDR3 spans 16 amino acids. The V and J ends lost 2 bases and 6 bases, in that order; junction bases with no gene match: 6. CDR1 is SGHVS and CDR2 is FNYEAQ in the germline V gene. CDR3 loop: CASSLSSLAGAGELFF. In DNA, the CDR3 is TGTGCCAGCAGCTTAAGCTCCCTAGCGGGAGCCGGGGAGCTGTTTTTT.

The chain links TRBV7-9 to TRBJ2-7, with 8 positions matching TRBD2. Germline V gene sequence: CDR1 SEHNR, CDR2 FQNEAQ (reference sequence). With 1 base clipped from V and 2 bases from J, the junction kept 16 bases outside the gene matches. The CDR3 has 19 residues. CDR3 nucleotide sequence: TGTGCCAGCAGCTTAGGTAGATCAACAACACAGACTAGCGCCTACGAGCAGTACTTC. Protein product: CASSLGRSTTQTSAYEQYF.

The chain employs TRBV23-1 and TRBJ2-5; 8 bases agree with TRBD1. TRBV23-1 is an ORF; its function is uncertain. With V trimmed by 3 bases and J by 1 base, 7 bases remained unmatched. This CDR3 comprises 16 residues. The DNA for the CDR3 is TGCGCCAGCAGTCACCCCAGGACAGGGCCCCAAGAGACCCAGTACTTC. Its translation is CASSHPRTGPQETQYF.

In its sample, this clone was seen a few times. Within the sample, other DNA sequences also encode this same CDR3. The rearrangement links TRBV18 to TRBJ2-7, with 7 bases aligning to TRBD1. The trim removed 2 bases at V and 5 bases at J, leaving 0 bases unmatched. The CDR3 is 12 amino acids. Germline-derived CDR1 and CDR2 are KGHSH and LQKENI. The CDR3 coding sequence is TGTGCCAGCTCACCAGGACAGGACGAGCAGTACTTC. This sequence encodes CASSPGQDEQYF.

This chain links TRBV18 with TRBJ2-7; D ambiguous. The CDR3 runs 13 residues. Germline V gene data show CDR1 as KGHSH and CDR2 as LQKENI. Trimming left V 3 bases short and J 7 bases short, with 13 bases between. The CDR3 region has the DNA TGTGCCAGCTCACCTTCGAACCTGGCGGAGCAGTACTTC. Its translation: CASSPSNLAEQYF.

In its sample, this clone was seen a few times. This chain links TRBV5-4 with TRBJ2-3, with unresolved D. Germline CDR1 SGHNT, CDR2 YYREEE (reference sequence). The CDR3 is made up of 14 amino acids. With 4 bases removed from V and 5 bases from J, the gap between germline ends came to 14 bases. The CDR3 DNA follows: TGTGCCAGCAGCGTGGTAAGCAGCCGAGATACGCAGTATTTT. This gives the protein CASSVVSSRDTQYF.

This clone has only a few counts. This sequence joins TRBV6-6 and TRBJ2-1, with 9 nucleotides matching TRBD1. Germline loops: CDR1 MNHNY, CDR2 SVGAGI (reference sequence). CDR3 length: 15 amino acids. J lost 6 bases, V lost 2 bases, and 5 bases had no gene match. As DNA, the CDR3 is TGTGCCAGCAGTTACGGGACAGGGTATGTCAATGAGCAGTTCTTC. Protein sequence: CASSYGTGYVNEQFF.